This is a list of T cell receptor beta chains from one sample in a study of blood T cell repertoires in COVID-19. Sequenced by immunoSEQ multiplex PCR; TCRdb stores in-frame clones only, minus some. The table lists roughly 410,000 clones, around 89% of them singletons. The specimen was peripheral blood. These receptors were collected from a middle-aged woman with COVID-19, enrolled during active disease. Both conserved end residues are part of each CDR3. A D gene is named only where the DNA matches it firmly. The size entry is marked missing in some rows and otherwise reads once, few, many or a size class.

V gene	J gene	D gene	clone size	CDR3 DNA	CDR3 protein
TRBV6-5	TRBJ2-7	.	.	TGTGCCAGCAGTTACCGGGGCTACGAGCAGTACTTC	CASSYRGYEQYF
TRBV28	TRBJ1-5	.	.	TGTGCCAGCAGTCCCCATCCAGGCAATCAGCCCCAGCATTTT	CASSPHPGNQPQHF
TRBV2	TRBJ1-5	.	.	TGTGCCACCCGGATGACTACCTTTGATGGCAATCAGCCCCAGCATTTT	CATRMTTFDGNQPQHF
TRBV27	TRBJ2-5	.	.	TGTGCCAGCAGTCCGCGGGGAGGAGAATCCCAAGAGACCCAGTACTTC	CASSPRGGESQETQYF
TRBV7-9	TRBJ1-2	.	.	TGTGCCAGCAGCTTAGAAGGCCCCAGGGTAGCGGGTGGCTACACCTTC	CASSLEGPRVAGGYTF
TRBV25-1	TRBJ1-6	.	.	TGTGCCAGCAAGGAGACCCGAGATTCACCCCTCCACTTT	CASKETRDSPLHF
TRBV24-1	TRBJ2-2	TRBD1	.	TGTGCCACCAGTGAGGGACAGGGAGCTATTGGGGAGCTGTTTTTT	CATSEGQGAIGELFF
TRBV12-3/TRBV12-4	TRBJ1-1	.	.	TGTGCCAGCAGCCTTACGGGAATCACTGAAGCTTTCTTT	CASSLTGITEAFF
TRBV4-3	TRBJ2-7	.	.	TGCGCCAGCAGCCAAGACCAGTTTGACTCCTACGAGCAGTACTTC	CASSQDQFDSYEQYF
TRBV18	TRBJ1-5	.	.	TGTGCCAGCTCACCAACAGGGAAGGTCGGTCAGCATTTT	CASSPTGKVGQHF
TRBV10-3	TRBJ2-2	TRBD2	once	TGTGCCATCAGCCAGCGGGAGGGCCTCGGCGGGGAGCTGTTTTTT	CAISQREGLGGELFF
TRBV2	TRBJ1-5	.	.	TGTGCCAGCAGTATGGGGGCTAGAGATCAGCCCCAGCATTTT	CASSMGARDQPQHF
TRBV4-1	TRBJ1-4	.	.	TGCGCCAGCAGCCAAGAGAGGACAACTAATGAAAAACTGTTTTTT	CASSQERTTNEKLFF
TRBV5-1	TRBJ1-4	TRBD1	.	TGCGCCAGCAGCTCCCAGACAGGGTTCGATGAAAAACTGTTTTTT	CASSSQTGFDEKLFF
TRBV19	TRBJ1-5	.	.	TGTGCCAGTAGTATTACGGGGAAGCATCAGCCCCAGCATTTT	CASSITGKHQPQHF
TRBV28	TRBJ2-1	TRBD2	.	TGTGCCAGCAGTTTAGGGACTAGCGGGAGAGTGAACTACAATGAGCAGTTCTTC	CASSLGTSGRVNYNEQFF
TRBV11-2	TRBJ2-3	TRBD1	.	TGTGCCAGCAGCTTAAGAGACAGGGGTTATTCAAGAGATACGCAGTATTTT	CASSLRDRGYSRDTQYF
TRBV7-3	TRBJ1-1	TRBD1	.	TGTGCCAGCAGCTTACTAGGTCAGGGGGCAGAGGAAGCTTTCTTT	CASSLLGQGAEEAFF
TRBV4-1	TRBJ2-7	TRBD2	few	TGCGCCAGCAGCCAACGTACCTCATTTACTAGCGGGAGTAGATCAACCTTCTACGAGCAGTACTTC	CASSQRTSFTSGSRSTFYEQYF
TRBV24-1	TRBJ2-2	.	.	TGTGCCACCAGTGACCCACAGGGTACCCCGAACACCGGGGAGCTGTTTTTT	CATSDPQGTPNTGELFF
TRBV21-1	TRBJ2-5	.	.	TGTGCCAGCAGCAAGGGGGGGAGGAGACAAGAGACCCAGTACTTC	CASSKGGRRQETQYF
TRBV6-2/TRBV6-3	TRBJ2-7	.	.	TGTGCCGGCAGTTACTCGAAAGGAGGACCGAGCTACGAGCAGTACTTC	CAGSYSKGGPSYEQYF
TRBV5-6	TRBJ1-4	.	few	TGTGCCAGCAGCTACGGAACTAATGAAAAACTGTTTTTT	CASSYGTNEKLFF
TRBV5-4	TRBJ1-1	TRBD1	once	TGTGCCAGCAGCCCCGGGGGGACAGGGAGCAACACTGAAGCTTTCTTT	CASSPGGTGSNTEAFF
TRBV6-5	TRBJ2-5	.	.	TGTGCCAGCAGTTACTCGAAACTGTACCAAGAGACCCAGTACTTC	CASSYSKLYQETQYF
TRBV5-6	TRBJ2-3	TRBD2	.	TGTGCCAGCAGCTTGGCAGTGCGGGGGGACTGGGATACGCAGTATTTT	CASSLAVRGDWDTQYF